Following are 17 T cell receptor beta chains from one sample sequenced in a study of blood T cell repertoires in COVID-19. Assay: immunoSEQ multiplex PCR; the TCRdb copy retains only in-frame clones and omits some. The sample lists 190,000 or so clones; roughly nine tenths were seen once. Sequenced: PBMCs or T cells enriched from blood (not recorded which). All receptors derive from a woman between 18 and 29 years old who had recovered from COVID-19.

The table lists this clone with a count of one. V and J are TRBV5-1 and TRBJ1-1, with TRBD1 matching over 11 bases. CDR3 length: 14 amino acids. V lost 0 bases to trimming and J lost 8 bases; unmatched junction nucleotides: 3. The germline V gene encodes CDR1 SGHRS and CDR2 YFSETQ. In nucleotides, the CDR3 is TGCGCCAGCAGCTTGGGGACAGGGGGCGACGAAGCTTTCTTT. It specifies CASSLGTGGDEAFF.

V usage is TRBV15 and J usage is TRBJ1-1; no definite D call. The germline V gene encodes CDR1 LNHNV and CDR2 YYDKDF (reference sequence). The CDR3 covers 13 residues. Deletions cut 5 bases from V and 0 bases from J, with 7 bases between. The CDR3 region is CATSGAVNTEAFF. In DNA form, the CDR3 reads TGTGCCACCAGCGGAGCAGTGAACACTGAAGCTTTCTTT. Complete variable domain (other parts from reference TRBV15 and TRBJ1-1): DAMVIQNPRYQVTQFGKPVTLSCSQTLNHNVMYWYQQKSSQAPKLLFHYYDKDFNNEADTPDNFQSRRPNTSFCFLDIRSPGLGDTAMYLCATSGAVNTEAFFGQGTRLTVV.

CDR3 in amino acids: CASSTKLNRGYGYTF. CDR3 DNA: TGTGCCAGCAGTACTAAATTGAACAGGGGCTATGGCTACACCTTC. This chain joins TRBV6-5 and TRBJ1-2; 7 bases match TRBD1. There are 15 residues in the CDR3. With 5 bases clipped from V and 4 bases from J, the junction kept 10 bases outside the gene matches. The germline V gene encodes CDR1 MNHEY and CDR2 SVGAGI.

The chain links TRBV6-5 to TRBJ1-2, with D maybe TRBD1 (5 bases). The V end lost 0 bases, the J end lost 1 base, and 12 bases lay between the germline ends. This CDR3 is built from 16 residues. Germline CDR1 is MNHEY and CDR2 is SVGAGI. As DNA, the CDR3 is TGTGCCAGCAGTTACTCCCCGGGACTTGGTAACTATGGCTACACCTTC. Translated, it gives CASSYSPGLGNYGYTF.

The chain recombines TRBV29-1 with TRBJ1-5; 8 bases agree with TRBD1. CDR1 is SQVTM, CDR2 ANQGSEA, per germline. The CDR3 consists of 14 residues. V lost 5 bases, J lost 6 bases, and 9 bases stayed unmatched. The DNA of the CDR3 is TGCAGCGTTCAGGACAGGGAAGGTGGTCAGCCCCAGCATTTT. Amino acid sequence: CSVQDREGGQPQHF. Full variable domain (outside the CDR3, taken from reference TRBV29-1 and TRBJ1-5): SAVISQKPSRDICQRGTSLTIQCQVDSQVTMMFWYRQQPGQSLTLIATANQGSEATYESGFVIDKFPISRPNLTFSTLTVSNMSPEDSSIYLCSVQDREGGQPQHFGDGTRLSIL.

The V call is TRBV5-1, the J call TRBJ1-3, with D tentatively TRBD1 (5 bases). The CDR3 runs 17 residues. V dropped 1 base and J dropped 0 bases, with 14 bases sitting between them. CDR1 and CDR2 (germline): SGHRS, YFSETQ. The CDR3 loop is CASSLSLRADSGNTIYF. CDR3 DNA sequence: TGCGCCAGCAGCTTGTCCCTCAGGGCGGACTCTGGAAACACCATATATTTT. Looking up the rest from reference TRBV5-1 and TRBJ1-3 gives the full variable domain: KAGVTQTPRYLIKTRGQQVTLSCSPISGHRSVSWYQQTPGQGLQFLFEYFSETQRNKGNFPGRFSGRQFSNSRSEMNVSTLELGDSALYLCASSLSLRADSGNTIYFGEGSWLTVV.

This clone was counted a single time. V gene TRBV9 combines with J gene TRBJ1-2; D not resolved. The CDR3 has 17 residues. V lost 0 bases and J lost 0, with 15 bases in between. The germline V gene encodes CDR1 SGDLS and CDR2 YYNGEE. In DNA, the CDR3 is TGTGCCAGCAGCGTAGGCCTTCCAGAACTAGCTAACTATGGCTACACCTTC. It is translated as CASSVGLPELANYGYTF.

This sequence joins TRBV9 and TRBJ2-7, with 8 bases aligning to TRBD2. The germline CDR1 and CDR2 sequences are SGDLS and YYNGEE. The J segment lost 1 base and the V segment lost 4 bases, leaving 10 bases of the junction unmatched. CDR3 size: 16 residues. The CDR3 DNA reads as TGTGCCAGCAGCCCGGGAGGGGGGGGGATTTCCTACGAGCAGTACTTC. It specifies CASSPGGGGISYEQYF. Full variable domain (remainder filled in from reference TRBV9 and TRBJ2-7): DSGVTQTPKHLITATGQRVTLRCSPRSGDLSVYWYQQSLDQGLQFLIQYYNGEERAKGNILERFSAQQFPDLHSELNLSSLELGDSALYFCASSPGGGGISYEQYFGPGTRLTVT.

This rearrangement joins TRBV5-4 to TRBJ2-5, with 10 bases aligning to TRBD1. Looked up from germline, CDR1 is SGHNT and CDR2 is YYREEE (reference sequence). The J segment lost 6 bases and the V segment lost 3 bases, leaving 8 bases of the junction unmatched. The CDR3 covers 15 residues. CDR3 loop: CASSYRGQGTKTQYF. The CDR3 region has the DNA TGTGCCAGCAGCTATCGGGGACAGGGGACGAAGACCCAGTACTTC.

J is TRBJ1-2 and V is TRBV9; D remains ambiguous. Germline values: CDR1 SGDLS, CDR2 YYNGEE. This CDR3 region has 11 residues. V lost 3 bases and J 8 bases, leaving 8 bases between the germline ends. CDR3 amino acids: CASSGDGGYTF. The CDR3 nucleotides read TGTGCCAGCAGCGGAGACGGGGGCTACACCTTC.

The chain links TRBV21-1 to TRBJ1-2. TRBV21-1 is a documented pseudogene. This CDR3 has 16 residues. This chain's CDR3 is CASSGRVIAERYGYTF. The DNA of the CDR3 is TGTGCCAGCAGCGGTCGGGTCATCGCCGAGCGGTATGGCTACACCTTC.

This sequence joins TRBV5-6 and TRBJ2-7; TRBD1 matches at 9 bases. CDR1 SGHDT and CDR2 YYEEEE come from the germline V gene. The CDR3 is 14 amino acids. V lost 4 bases and J lost 4; bases outside the gene matches: 6. This CDR3 is CASSPGQGLYEQYF. In DNA, the CDR3 is TGTGCCAGCAGCCCGGGACAGGGACTATACGAGCAGTACTTC.

The J gene is TRBJ2-7, the V gene TRBV7-9, with 11 bases fitting TRBD1. V was clipped by 5 bases and J by 7 bases; unmatched bases: 7. Looked up from germline, CDR1 is SEHNR and CDR2 is FQNEAQ (reference sequence). There are 14 residues in the CDR3. Here the CDR3 reads CASSPGTGGDEQYF. Here the CDR3 DNA reads TGTGCCAGCAGCCCGGGGACAGGGGGTGATGAGCAGTACTTC.

V gene TRBV27 combines with J gene TRBJ1-5, with a tentative D call TRBD1 (6 bases). Germline CDR1 is MNHEY and CDR2 is SMNVEV (reference sequence). Trimming took 7 bases from V and 7 from J, leaving 17 bases between them. This CDR3 is built from 14 residues. The chain's CDR3 is CASTPTGIGQPQHF. The CDR3 DNA reads TGTGCCAGCACCCCGACAGGAATAGGGCAGCCCCAGCATTTT.

V usage is TRBV29-1 and J usage is TRBJ2-7; TRBD2 aligns across 13 bases. CDR3 size: 13 residues. With 7 bases clipped from V and 3 bases from J, the junction kept 3 bases outside the gene matches. CDR1 SQVTM and CDR2 ANQGSEA come from the germline V gene. CDR3 nucleotide sequence: TGCAGCGGCCGGACTAGCGGGGGCTACGAGCAGTACTTC. This encodes CSGRTSGGYEQYF.

The V gene is TRBV7-6, the J gene TRBJ2-5; D possibly corresponds to TRBD1 (6 bases). Trimming stripped 2 bases from V and 4 bases from J, with 17 bases between. The CDR3 is 16 amino acids. Germline CDR1 and CDR2: SGHVS and FNYEAQ. The CDR3 nucleotides are TGTGCCAGCAGCTTAATCTTCCAGGGGCCGGGAGAGACCCAGTACTTC. Amino acid sequence: CASSLIFQGPGETQYF.

This chain links TRBV6-5 with TRBJ1-5; D ambiguous. Trimming stripped 0 bases from V and 5 bases from J, with 5 bases between. The length of the CDR3 is 13 residues. Looked up from germline, CDR1 is MNHEY and CDR2 is SVGAGI. CDR3 protein: CASSYSRYQPQHF. CDR3 bases: TGTGCCAGCAGTTACTCGAGGTATCAGCCCCAGCATTTT.